The rows below give T cell receptor beta chains drawn from one sample of a study of identical twins. TCRdb fed the 5' RACE reads into MiXCR, producing one record per CDR3 protein. This sample has 1.5 million to 2 million distinct CDR3 sequences, with roughly a third found just once. Sequencing input: cord blood. These receptors were taken from a newborn girl in good health. Both conserved end residues are trimmed from each CDR3. Each record gives: D gene, V gene, J gene, CDR3 protein. The D gene is left open where the match is weak.

D gene: NA
V gene: TRBV7-9
J gene: TRBJ1-3
CDR3 protein: ASSFFSQRVEGNTIY

D gene: NA
V gene: TRBV6-5
J gene: TRBJ1-2
CDR3 protein: ASEEPGGAGYT

D gene: NA
V gene: TRBV20-1
J gene: TRBJ1-5
CDR3 protein: SARAGIYSNQPQH

D gene: TRBD1
V gene: TRBV4-1
J gene: TRBJ1-1
CDR3 protein: ASGLTGGWTEAF

D gene: TRBD2
V gene: TRBV12-3/TRBV12-4
J gene: TRBJ2-3
CDR3 protein: ASSLRASGGTDTQY

D gene: TRBD2
V gene: TRBV28
J gene: TRBJ2-1
CDR3 protein: ASTPSGLAGGHSYNEQF

D gene: NA
V gene: TRBV20-1
J gene: TRBJ2-7
CDR3 protein: SARVRANSYEQY

D gene: NA
V gene: TRBV5-1
J gene: TRBJ2-1
CDR3 protein: ASSTATNEQF

D gene: NA
V gene: TRBV6-1
J gene: TRBJ2-1
CDR3 protein: ASSRRGQSRSYNEQF

D gene: TRBD2
V gene: TRBV25-1
J gene: TRBJ2-1
CDR3 protein: ASSEQGTSEIAF

D gene: NA
V gene: TRBV7-6
J gene: TRBJ2-1
CDR3 protein: ASSLAGGLSLEQF

D gene: TRBD2
V gene: TRBV7-9
J gene: TRBJ2-3
CDR3 protein: ASSRVPGLAGDTDTQY

D gene: TRBD2
V gene: TRBV3-1
J gene: NA
CDR3 protein: ASSQGALLAGGYEQY

D gene: NA
V gene: TRBV10-3
J gene: TRBJ2-3
CDR3 protein: AIRGERVVTDTQY

D gene: NA
V gene: TRBV6-1
J gene: TRBJ2-7
CDR3 protein: ASRHRDGSYEQY

D gene: TRBD1
V gene: TRBV24-1
J gene: TRBJ1-2
CDR3 protein: ATSDRQGTNYGYT

D gene: NA
V gene: TRBV20-1
J gene: TRBJ2-3
CDR3 protein: SAHPPAVSTDTQY

D gene: NA
V gene: TRBV7-9
J gene: TRBJ1-1
CDR3 protein: ASSLSQLNTEAF

D gene: NA
V gene: TRBV10-3
J gene: TRBJ2-3
CDR3 protein: AISESQGDTQY

D gene: NA
V gene: TRBV6-5
J gene: TRBJ2-7
CDR3 protein: ASSADRGEYEQY

D gene: NA
V gene: TRBV9
J gene: TRBJ2-3
CDR3 protein: ASSPLSHKDTQY

D gene: NA
V gene: TRBV7-8
J gene: TRBJ2-1
CDR3 protein: ASSLRLHLQF

D gene: NA
V gene: TRBV28
J gene: TRBJ1-6
CDR3 protein: ASSFRVGQANSPLH

D gene: NA
V gene: TRBV7-2
J gene: TRBJ2-7
CDR3 protein: ASSSKVGSQY

D gene: NA
V gene: TRBV30
J gene: TRBJ1-2
CDR3 protein: AWRLAGSNYGYT

D gene: NA
V gene: TRBV3-1
J gene: TRBJ2-7
CDR3 protein: ASSQNLAGRSYEQY

D gene: TRBD1
V gene: TRBV4-2
J gene: TRBJ2-7
CDR3 protein: ASSHWGQGAAYEQY

D gene: TRBD1
V gene: TRBV5-1
J gene: TRBJ1-1
CDR3 protein: ASSSPGAGGGAF

D gene: NA
V gene: TRBV2
J gene: TRBJ2-7
CDR3 protein: ASSGKRISYEQY

D gene: NA
V gene: TRBV4-2
J gene: TRBJ1-2
CDR3 protein: ASRGLGTLYGYT

D gene: TRBD2
V gene: TRBV27
J gene: TRBJ2-7
CDR3 protein: ASSRDGLALVEQS